These 27 T cell receptor beta chains share one sample of origin, sequenced in a study of T cell responses to AZD1222 COVID-19 vaccine. Profiling relied on immunoSEQ multiplex PCR, and the TCRdb table lists in-frame clones only, not all of them. The sample shows roughly 150,000 clones, around 87% of them seen only once. This specimen was peripheral blood, taken 28 days after the second AZD1222 dose. These receptors came from an adult who received the AZD1222 COVID-19 vaccine.

This clone was counted once. This chain links TRBV7-3 with TRBJ2-1, with 10 bases that match TRBD2. CDR3 size: 15 residues. J lost 8 bases, V lost 5 bases, and 9 bases had no gene match. Germline V gene lookup returns CDR1 SGHTA and CDR2 FQGTGA. CDR3 amino acids: CASSPSSGSNDEQFF. In DNA form, the CDR3 reads TGTGCCAGCAGCCCCTCTAGCGGGAGTAACGATGAGCAGTTCTTC.

The CDR3: CASSGQNTEAFF. CDR3 coding DNA: TGTGCCAGCAGTGGGCAGAACACTGAAGCTTTCTTT. This chain links TRBV2 with TRBJ1-1; D gene uncertain. The CDR3 consists of 12 residues. The V and J ends lost 4 bases and 1 base respectively, with 4 bases between them. Germline lookup yields CDR1 SNHLY and CDR2 FYNNEI. The variable domain in full, completed from reference TRBV2 and TRBJ1-1, reads EPEVTQTPSHQVTQMGQEVILRCVPISNHLYFYWYRQILGQKVEFLVSFYNNEISEKSEIFDDQFSVERPDGSNFTLKIRSTKLEDSAMYFCASSGQNTEAFFGQGTRLTVV.

This CDR3 is CASTRLGEFTDTQYF. The CDR3, as DNA: TGCGCCAGCACCAGGTTGGGGGAGTTCACAGATACGCAGTATTTT. This chain links TRBV5-1 with TRBJ2-3; D possibly matches TRBD1 or TRBD2 (5 bases each). The V end was cut by 6 bases, the J end by 2 bases, with 16 bases between. Per germline, CDR1 SGHRS and CDR2 YFSETQ. This CDR3 is built from 15 residues.

The V gene is TRBV14, the J gene TRBJ2-1, with 7 nucleotides matching TRBD2. This CDR3 is 16 amino acids long. V lost 1 base to trimming and J lost 9 bases; unmatched junction nucleotides: 12. CDR1 and CDR2 (germline): SGHDN, FVKESK. CDR3 in amino acids: CASSQGGGLDSLEQFF. The DNA for the CDR3 is TGTGCCAGCAGCCAAGGGGGGGGACTGGACTCGCTTGAGCAGTTCTTC.

The CDR3 DNA reads TGTGCCAGCAGGGGGAACGGGAAGGTTTACGAGCAGTTCTTC. Amino acids: CASRGNGKVYEQFF. J is TRBJ2-1 and V is TRBV2, with D possibly TRBD2 on 5 matching bases. Trimming left V 6 bases short and J 10 bases short, with 19 bases between. CDR3 length: 14 amino acids. Germline lookup yields CDR1 SNHLY and CDR2 FYNNEI.

The genes are TRBV18 and TRBJ2-1; 10 bases fit TRBD2. The CDR3 sequence is 14 residues long. The V segment lost 4 bases and the J segment 5 bases; nucleotides outside the gene matches: 2. Looked up from germline, CDR1 is KGHSH and CDR2 is LQKENI. The CDR3 region has the DNA TGTGCCAGCTCACTAGGACTAGCGGACAATGAGCAGTTCTTC. Translation: CASSLGLADNEQFF.

The chain couples TRBV30 to TRBJ2-7, with D perhaps TRBD2 (6 bases). V lost 4 bases and J lost 4, with 14 bases in between. The CDR3 contains 13 residues. Germline V gene sequence: CDR1 GTSNPN, CDR2 SVGIG (reference sequence). CDR3 sequence reads: CAWMEGGGYEQYF. In nucleotides, the CDR3 is TGTGCCTGGATGGAGGGAGGAGGGTACGAGCAGTACTTC.

This clone was recorded at least ten times. The chain couples TRBV28 to TRBJ2-7; no definite D call. This CDR3 is built from 12 residues. V lost 7 bases and J lost 0, with 7 bases in between. The germline gives CDR1 MDHEN, CDR2 SYDVKM. CDR3 bases: TGTGCCAGCATTGGGGTCTCCTACGAGCAGTACTTC. It encodes CASIGVSYEQYF.

This rearrangement joins TRBV5-6 to TRBJ2-7, with 7 nucleotides matching TRBD1. Trimming removed 1 base from V and 4 bases from J; junction bases left unmatched: 5. This CDR3 contains 14 residues. The germline gives CDR1 SGHDT, CDR2 YYEEEE. The CDR3 here is CASSLSGGPYEQYF. The CDR3 nucleotides are TGTGCCAGCAGCTTGTCAGGGGGTCCATACGAGCAGTACTTC.

This chain joins TRBV7-2 and TRBJ2-1, with 13 bases aligning to TRBD2. Germline trimming cut 5 bases from V and 8 bases from J; bases unmatched to any gene: 3. There are 14 residues in the CDR3. The germline CDR1 and CDR2 sequences are SGHTA and FQGNSA. This chain's CDR3 is CASSTSGRVDEQFF. Written as DNA, the CDR3 is TGTGCCAGCAGCACTAGCGGGAGGGTCGATGAGCAGTTCTTC.

The rearrangement links TRBV21-1 to TRBJ1-6. TRBV21-1 is reported as a pseudogene. This CDR3 region has 15 residues. The CDR3 coding sequence is TGTGCCAGCGGCCCATCGGGCAGCGATAATTCACCCCTCCACTTT. It specifies CASGPSGSDNSPLHF.

This sequence joins TRBV18 and TRBJ2-5, with TRBD2 as a possible D gene (5 bases). The CDR3 loop spans 12 amino acids. Germline V CDR1 and CDR2: KGHSH, LQKENI. V was cut by 3 bases and J by 5 bases, with 7 bases left in between. CDR3 sequence (DNA): TGTGCCAGCTCACCGGAGGCGGAGACCCAGTACTTC. It is translated as CASSPEAETQYF. The full variable domain, completed using reference TRBV18 and TRBJ2-5, is NAGVMQNPRHLVRRRGQEARLRCSPMKGHSHVYWYRQLPEEGLKFMVYLQKENIIDESGMPKERFSAEFPKEGPSILRIQQVVRGDSAAYFCASSPEAETQYFGPGTRLLVL.

This clone was detected only once. This chain uses TRBV28 with TRBJ1-5; TRBD1 matches 7 bases. Trimming cost V 1 base and J 5 bases; bases outside gene matches: 17. Germline V gene data show CDR1 as MDHEN and CDR2 as SYDVKM. The CDR3 has 19 residues. The CDR3 nucleotides are TGTGCCAGCAGTTTATCTTTTAGTTGGATACAGGGGCTCGATCAGCCCCAGCATTTT. Its protein is CASSLSFSWIQGLDQPQHF. The whole variable domain, filled in from reference TRBV28 and TRBJ1-5, reads DVKVTQSSRYLVKRTGEKVFLECVQDMDHENMFWYRQDPGLGLRLIYFSYDVKMKEKGDIPEGYSVSREKKERFSLILESASTNQTSMYLCASSLSFSWIQGLDQPQHFGDGTRLSIL.

CDR3: CASTRYTEAFF. Written as DNA, the CDR3 is TGTGCCAGCACCCGGTACACTGAAGCTTTCTTT. The chain carries TRBV28 and TRBJ1-1; D unresolved. This CDR3 contains 11 residues. Germline CDR1 MDHEN, CDR2 SYDVKM. Trimming stripped 7 bases from V and 3 bases from J, with 6 bases between.

V is TRBV10-1 and J is TRBJ1-5, with D possibly TRBD1 on 6 matching bases. This CDR3 has 12 residues. Germline CDR1 is WNHNN and CDR2 is SYGVQD (reference sequence). DNA for the CDR3: TGCGCAAGTGGGGGCGAGCATCAGCCCCAGCATTTT. This codes for CASGGEHQPQHF.

The J gene is TRBJ2-3, the V gene TRBV24-1; 8 bases agree with TRBD1. CDR1 is KGHDR, CDR2 SFDVKD, per germline. V lost 7 bases and J lost 4; bases outside the gene matches: 0. The CDR3 runs 12 residues. The CDR3, as DNA: TGTGCCACCAGGGGACAGGCAGATACGCAGTATTTT. Protein sequence: CATRGQADTQYF.

This clone was seen many times. The chain joins TRBV15 to TRBJ1-2, with D possibly TRBD1 on 5 matching bases. The germline CDR1 and CDR2 sequences are LNHNV and YYDKDF (reference sequence). Trimming took off 0 bases at V and 7 bases at J, with 21 bases between the two ends. The CDR3 contains 17 residues. The CDR3 sequence: CATSRDYNQGPKGGYTF. The CDR3, as DNA: TGTGCCACCAGCAGAGATTATAACCAGGGCCCTAAAGGTGGCTACACCTTC.

There are a few counts of this clone. V and J are TRBV5-1 and TRBJ2-7; D ambiguous. V dropped 0 bases and J dropped 4 bases, with 17 bases sitting between them. This CDR3 comprises 16 residues. Germline-derived CDR1 and CDR2 are SGHRS and YFSETQ. In nucleotides, the CDR3 is TGCGCCAGCAGCTTGGACTATCAGGTATCCCGGTACGAGCAGTACTTC. This gives the protein CASSLDYQVSRYEQYF.

The V call is TRBV11-2, the J call TRBJ2-7; TRBD2 matches 8 bases. CDR1 SGHAT and CDR2 FQNNGV come from the germline V gene. The CDR3 has 15 amino acids. The trim removed 4 bases at V and 0 bases at J, leaving 5 bases unmatched. The CDR3 sequence is CASSSSGSISYEQYF. The CDR3, as DNA: TGTGCCAGCAGCTCCAGCGGGAGCATCTCCTACGAGCAGTACTTC.

This rearrangement joins TRBV9 to TRBJ1-2, with 9 bases aligning to TRBD1. The CDR3 has 12 amino acids. Germline lookup yields CDR1 SGDLS and CDR2 YYNGEE. Trimming removed 4 bases from V and 10 bases from J; junction bases left unmatched: 5. The CDR3 spells CASSSWTGAYTF. The CDR3 DNA is TGTGCCAGCAGCTCATGGACAGGGGCCTACACCTTC.

The J gene is TRBJ2-3, the V gene TRBV27, with TRBD1 matching over 8 bases. This CDR3 has 15 amino acids. Germline assignment: CDR1 MNHEY and CDR2 SMNVEV (reference sequence). The J segment lost 6 bases and the V segment lost 0 bases, leaving 5 bases of the junction unmatched. CDR3 loop: CASSLSNRGMDTQYF. CDR3 DNA: TGTGCCAGCAGTTTATCGAACAGGGGGATGGATACGCAGTATTTT.

V usage is TRBV4-2 and J usage is TRBJ1-1, with D uncertain. The CDR3 contains 15 residues. CDR1 is LGHNA, CDR2 YNFKEQ, per germline. V was cut by 4 bases and J by 3 bases, with 15 bases left in between. The CDR3 is CASSRRVSGDTEAFF. As DNA, the CDR3 is TGTGCCAGCAGCCGTAGGGTCTCTGGGGACACTGAAGCTTTCTTT.

This sequence joins TRBV7-8 and TRBJ2-7, with D uncertain. Germline-derived CDR1 and CDR2 are SGHVS and FQNEAQ. CDR3 length equals 12 residues. V lost 5 bases, J lost 0 bases, and 5 bases lay in between. CDR3 in DNA: TGTGCCAGCAGCCGTAGCTCCTACGAGCAGTACTTC. Protein: CASSRSSYEQYF.

The chain has TRBV6-2 or TRBV6-3 and TRBJ1-1; D remains unclear. Trimming pared 4 bases from V and 3 bases from J, leaving 12 bases between. There are 14 residues in the CDR3. Germline assignment: CDR1 MNHEY and CDR2 SVGEGT. CDR3 amino acids: CASSSPGSHTEAFF. The CDR3 DNA reads TGTGCCAGCAGTTCCCCCGGTTCTCACACTGAAGCTTTCTTT.

J is TRBJ2-1 and V is TRBV18; 10 bases line up with TRBD1. The CDR3 is 17 amino acids. V was clipped by 1 base and J by 1 base; unmatched bases: 4. The germline V gene has CDR1 KGHSH and CDR2 LQKENI. CDR3: CASSPRRGQGSYNEQFF. The CDR3 DNA sequence: TGTGCCAGCTCACCACGAAGGGGACAGGGGTCCTACAATGAGCAGTTCTTC.

The chain carries TRBV28 and TRBJ2-7, with D possibly TRBD1 on 6 matching bases. There are 15 residues in the CDR3. Germline V gene data show CDR1 as MDHEN and CDR2 as SYDVKM. The V and J ends lost 3 bases and 2 bases respectively, with 14 bases between them. Here the CDR3 DNA reads TGTGCCAGCAGTTTTTGGACAGTTCAGCCCTACGAGCAGTACTTC. Protein product: CASSFWTVQPYEQYF.

The chain carries TRBV19 and TRBJ2-1; D remains ambiguous. CDR1 is LNHDA, CDR2 SQIVND, per germline (reference sequence). Deletions cut 3 bases from V and 4 bases from J, with 7 bases between. This CDR3 spans 13 amino acids. The CDR3 coding sequence is TGTGCCAGTAGTATGGACCAATACAATGAGCAGTTCTTC. This encodes CASSMDQYNEQFF.